These T cell receptor beta chains were read from a single sample in a study of cytomegalovirus exposure and HLA in healthy donors. Clones were sequenced by immunoSEQ multiplex PCR, and TCRdb holds only the in-frame ones, with some missing. Counted here are under 50,000 clones, 70% to 80% occurring once; the ten biggest clones make up around 5.9%. Sample: PBMCs. All receptors come from a man between 25 and 39 years old in good health and CMV-seronegative. The CDR3 runs from the conserved cysteine through the conserved F or W. Each record gives: V gene, J gene, CDR3 length, CDR3 protein.

TRBV7-9	TRBJ1-1	13	CASSTQENTEAFF
TRBV4-1	TRBJ2-7	15	CASSQGRDTYYEQYF
TRBV14	TRBJ2-1	15	CASSPEGRPYNEQFF
TRBV2	TRBJ1-2	24	CASSEAEGAGKGQRPEKANYGYTF
TRBV5-4	TRBJ1-2	15	CASSSGGGTNYGYTF
TRBV19	TRBJ2-7	12	CASGSGAYEQYF
TRBV7-8	TRBJ2-2	16	CASSLEGQEVTGELFF
TRBV19	TRBJ1-1	12	CASKGLNTEAFF
TRBV30	TRBJ1-5	15	CAWSPGQGVGQPQHF
TRBV5-1	TRBJ2-4	14	CASSYGTSGRGWYF
TRBV29-1	TRBJ2-7	13	CSVETDRQYEQYF
TRBV27	TRBJ2-7	14	CASRPGGGLYEQYF
TRBV7-9	TRBJ1-4	15	CASSHPGQGNEKLFF
TRBV5-1	TRBJ2-7	14	CASRDASGSYEQYF
TRBV30	TRBJ1-2	13	CAWSPGTGSGYTF
TRBV5-4	TRBJ1-1	13	CASSFGGNTEAFF
TRBV6-5	TRBJ2-1	13	CASSYSPYNEQFF
TRBV5-4	TRBJ2-6	16	CASSLGGGSGANVLTF
TRBV15	TRBJ1-2	17	CATSATRAGTGSDGYTF
TRBV7-6	TRBJ1-2	15	CASSLGQAGGHGYTF
TRBV5-1	TRBJ2-2	15	CASSLELAPPGELFF
TRBV18	TRBJ2-1	16	CASSLTGTSGSHEQFF